This record covers a single T cell receptor (beta chain). This clone was observed once. The clone's antigen remains unknown. Base qualities are not at hand, and no much larger clone is one base apart. Each collaborating institution followed its own protocols to collect whole blood in K2EDTA tubes. For TCRbeta analysis, collaborator samples were shipped as frozen whole blood, as isolated PBMCs, or as DNA extracted from either sample type. These data originate in a study of blood T cell repertoires in COVID-19 (dated by TCRdb to the early 2020s). Notes on the research overall: Collaborator samples came from the United States, Italy and Spain and covered acute and convalescent phases of COVID-19. A freely available public database, intended as a resource for researchers studying the immune response to SARS-CoV-2, is where the repertoires were released. Where HLA class I and class II types were available, the types were taken from metadata supplied by the sample provider, not from assay-based typing. Samples were obtained from the ongoing ImmuneRACE study (first 160 participants) and from roughly 1,300 subjects provided by 6 global collaborators. The material from the prospective study consisted of cDNA or gDNA derived from T cells, B-cell-depleted T cells, or PBMCs. Deeply sampled blood TCRbeta repertoires from subjects exposed to, actively infected with, or recovered from COVID-19 were included in the dataset. Nearly every sample came with metadata listing a de-identified subject ID, COVID-19 status, age in years and sex. Results and caveats for the whole study, not just this receptor: How much clinical and demographic metadata was included differed by source and by participant, and the metadata was provided uncurated.

TCRbeta CDR3 regions were amplified from genomic DNA by means of the immunoSEQ Assay, a bias-controlled multiplex PCR. In the paper's pipeline: Nucleated cell counts per sample were estimated from amplification of reference gene primers within the assay. To quantify the absolute abundance of each unique TCRbeta CDR3 rearrangement, sequence reads were collapsed and filtered. Productive Simpson clonality was computed per sample as the square root of Simpson's diversity index over productive rearrangements. As stored in TCRdb, this immuneACCESS dataset retains in-frame rearrangements with V and J assigned. A fraction of the clones does not appear; measured against another copy, unresolved V genes explain less than half of the discrepancy, and the remainder lacks a known reason. V, J and clone size are those of that table, while D and trimming were read from the DNA. Across this sample there are 27,000 or so clones, with around 83% seen only once. Around 25% of the sample goes to the ten largest clones.

The clonotype comes from a man between 65 and 79 years old with active COVID-19. Sequenced: peripheral blood.

DNA sequence: TGTGCCAGCAGCGCGGACAGGGGGCAGATCTACAATGAGCAGTTCTTC. Protein translation: CASSADRGQIYNEQFF. The chain is encoded by TRBV2 joined to TRBJ2-1, and 11 bases in between align with TRBD1. CDR1 and CDR2 are drawn from the germline V gene: SNHLY, FYNNEI. The CDR3 covers 16 residues, taking in both the cysteine and the phenylalanine. CDR3 DNA is the only sequence kept; it has 48 bases, read in frame from the first base. Relative to germline, V is missing 6 bases and J is missing 3 bases, with 7 bases of the junction outside any gene match. The full variable domain, with segments outside the CDR3 supplied by the reference TRBV2 and TRBJ2-1 proteins, appears as EPEVTQTPSHQVTQMGQEVILRCVPISNHLYFYWYRQILGQKVEFLVSFYNNEISEKSEIFDDQFSVERPDGSNFTLKIRSTKLEDSAMYFCASSADRGQIYNEQFFGPGTRLTVL.